Shown below are 16 T cell receptor beta chains from a single sample sequenced in a study of regulatory T cells in long-lasting Graves disease (dated by TCRdb to the early 2020s). This specimen's time point label, per the study, means: persistent/refractory GD, antithyroid drugs over 5 years with positive TRAb. For both TCR sequencing and RNA sequencing, RNA was extracted from PBMCs using TRIzol. The library came from multiplex PCR. This sample was sequenced with an Illumina HiSeq 4000. TCR beta libraries were built with iRepertoire HTBI primers and Arm-PCR amplification of CDR3 regions. TCRdb ran its own pipeline on the public reads, namely fastp trimming at Q25 and MiXCR clone calling, and kept in-frame beta chains. Every entry covers one CDR3 protein and lists the most common genes and DNA from its rows. The sample table shows approximately 400,000 distinct CDR3 sequences, and more than 20% are seen once. The top ten clonotypes cover about 29% of the sample.

Sequences were derived from peripheral blood mononuclear cells (PBMCs), sampled when the disease was refractory, from a patient treated with antithyroid drugs. These TCRs come from a woman aged 40-49 years with Graves disease. Donor details come from another sample of the same person, matched by shared clones.

Concerning this clonotype: This likely stems from a read error, as it lies one base from a far larger clone. The chain combines TRBV6-1 with TRBJ1-2, with a possible D match to TRBD1 (5 bases). Germline CDR1 reads MNHNS; CDR2 reads SASEGT. V was pared by 7 bases and J by 1 base, with 16 bases between. The length of the CDR3 is 15 residues. CDR3 in DNA: TGTGCCAGCAATGAGTCCGACAGACTTAACTATGGCTACACCTTC. This encodes CASNESDRLNYGYTF.

This clonotype was counted only a few times. The chain uses TRBV6-2 or TRBV6-3 and TRBJ2-7; D ambiguous. CDR3 size: 13 residues. Germline CDR1 and CDR2: MNHEY and SVGEGT. V lost 4 bases, J lost 3 bases, and 10 bases lay in between. CDR3 sequence: CASSFASSYEQYF. For the CDR3, the DNA is TGTGCCAGCAGTTTCGCTAGTAGCTACGAGCAGTACTTC.

The gene calls are TRBV12-3 or TRBV12-4 and TRBJ1-2; 7 bases match TRBD1. The CDR3 consists of 13 residues. Germline trimming cut 6 bases from V and 6 bases from J; bases unmatched to any gene: 7. The CDR3 bases are TGTGCCAGCAGCCTCGGGACAGACCATGGCTACACCTTC. This gives the protein CASSLGTDHGYTF.

The chain links TRBV24-1 to TRBJ2-2, with D tentatively TRBD1 or TRBD2 (5 bases each). Germline V lookup: CDR1 KGHDR, CDR2 SFDVKD. Trimming stripped 11 bases from V and 4 bases from J, with 16 bases between. The CDR3 length is 14 residues. The DNA of the CDR3 is TGTGCCATCCGGTCGGGGCCGGGCACCGGGGAGCTGTTTTTT. This gives the protein CAIRSGPGTGELFF.

The V gene is TRBV2, the J gene TRBJ1-5; D ambiguous. Trimming took off 7 bases at V and 4 bases at J, with 23 bases between the two ends. The germline V gene has CDR1 SNHLY and CDR2 FYNNEI. There are 17 residues in the CDR3. The CDR3 protein is CASTKGLGFGRNQPQHF. The DNA of the CDR3 is TGTGCCAGCACCAAGGGCTTGGGGTTCGGGCGAAATCAGCCCCAGCATTTT.

This clonotype was counted between two and nine times. The chain has TRBV5-1 and TRBJ2-7; TRBD1 agrees at 7 bases. The junction had 7 bases not matched to a gene; V was cut back by 6 bases and J by 1 base. Germline V gene lookup returns CDR1 SGHRS and CDR2 YFSETQ. CDR3 length equals 14 residues. CDR3 region: CASTQRQGSYEQYF. Here the CDR3 DNA reads TGCGCCAGCACCCAAAGACAGGGTTCCTACGAGCAGTACTTC. The full variable domain, its missing parts supplied by reference TRBV5-1 and TRBJ2-7, is KAGVTQTPRYLIKTRGQQVTLSCSPISGHRSVSWYQQTPGQGLQFLFEYFSETQRNKGNFPGRFSGRQFSNSRSEMNVSTLELGDSALYLCASTQRQGSYEQYFGPGTRLTVT.

The genes are TRBV28 and TRBJ2-1; D unresolved. Germline V gene data show CDR1 as MDHEN and CDR2 as SYDVKM. V was cut by 7 bases and J by 9 bases, with 16 bases left in between. The CDR3 length is 13 residues. CDR3 DNA sequence: TGTGCCAGCACCTTTAGGCTGTTAGGTGAGCAGTTCTTC. This sequence encodes CASTFRLLGEQFF.

V is TRBV7-9 and J is TRBJ2-7; 9 nucleotides align to TRBD2. The germline CDR1 and CDR2 sequences are SEHNR and FQNEAQ (reference sequence). This CDR3 has 15 amino acids. The J segment lost 2 bases and the V segment lost 5 bases, leaving 7 bases of the junction unmatched. CDR3 region: CASSRQAGGTYEQYF. The CDR3 DNA is TGTGCCAGCAGCCGACAAGCGGGAGGAACCTACGAGCAGTACTTC.

This clonotype has at least ten counts. In DNA form, the CDR3 reads TGTGCCAGCAGTGGCGGGAGCCACTACGAGCAGTACTTC. Amino acid sequence: CASSGGSHYEQYF. The chain joins TRBV27 to TRBJ2-7; 7 bases align to TRBD2. The CDR3 extends over 13 amino acids. CDR1 and CDR2 from the germline V gene are MNHEY and SMNVEV (reference sequence). Germline trimming cut 5 bases from V and 3 bases from J; bases unmatched to any gene: 4.

This clonotype has only one observation. The V call is TRBV20-1, the J call TRBJ2-7; D may be TRBD1 (6 bases). V was cut by 4 bases and J by 2 bases, with 18 bases left in between. The CDR3 consists of 15 residues. Germline V CDR1 and CDR2: DFQATT, SNEGSKA (reference sequence). The CDR3 region has the DNA TGCAGTGCTACAAGGGAACAGGGAACAGCCTACGAGCAGTACTTC. It codes for CSATREQGTAYEQYF.

This clonotype has ten or more counts. CDR3 loop: CATSRDQGAPRSAQPQHF. In DNA, the CDR3 is TGTGCCACCAGCAGAGATCAGGGTGCGCCCCGTTCGGCTCAGCCCCAGCATTTT. The gene calls are TRBV15 and TRBJ1-5, with TRBD1 as a possible D gene (5 bases). The V gene's germline CDR1 is LNHNV and CDR2 YYDKDF (reference sequence). Trimming removed 0 bases from V and 6 bases from J, with 21 bases in between. The CDR3 is 18 amino acids.

The genes are TRBV7-9 and TRBJ1-1; no definite D call. Trimming took off 5 bases at V and 7 bases at J, with 5 bases between the two ends. Germline loops: CDR1 SEHNR, CDR2 FQNEAQ (reference sequence). CDR3 length: 10 amino acids. The CDR3 loop is CASSPLEAFF. The CDR3 nucleotides read TGTGCCAGCAGCCCTCTTGAAGCTTTCTTT.

The chain links TRBV19 to TRBJ1-5, with 8 bases that match TRBD1. Germline V lookup: CDR1 LNHDA, CDR2 SQIVND (reference sequence). The CDR3 length is 18 residues. Trimming cost V 3 bases and J 3 bases; bases outside gene matches: 13. CDR3: CASSIWAGQDPFNQPQHF. The CDR3 DNA follows: TGTGCCAGTAGTATTTGGGCGGGACAGGATCCTTTCAATCAGCCCCAGCATTTT.

This clonotype appeared a few times. The chain combines TRBV7-2 with TRBJ2-7, with D perhaps matching TRBD1 (6 bases). The CDR3 consists of 14 residues. The germline V gene encodes CDR1 SGHTA and CDR2 FQGNSA. Trimming removed 3 bases at V and 2 bases at J, with 11 bases between. CDR3 bases: TGTGCCAGCAGCTTGGAACAGGGACCCTACGAGCAGTACTTC. It yields the protein CASSLEQGPYEQYF.

This clonotype was seen at least ten times. This rearrangement joins TRBV6-1 to TRBJ2-7; 7 bases are shared with TRBD2. The CDR3 is made up of 13 amino acids. Germline CDR1 and CDR2: MNHNS and SASEGT. Unmatched junction bases numbered 6, after V lost 7 bases and J lost 3 bases. The CDR3 loop is CASTGGTGYEQYF. The CDR3 DNA reads TGTGCCAGCACGGGGGGTACCGGCTACGAGCAGTACTTC.

In this sample, this clonotype turned up many times. The chain carries TRBV28 and TRBJ1-1, with a weak D call TRBD1 (5 bases). The CDR3 runs to 12 residues. Trimming took off 8 bases at V and 5 bases at J, with 12 bases between the two ends. The V gene's germline CDR1 is MDHEN and CDR2 SYDVKM. DNA for the CDR3: TGTGCCAGCCGCTTGTCAGGGACTGAAGCTTTCTTT. This codes for CASRLSGTEAFF.